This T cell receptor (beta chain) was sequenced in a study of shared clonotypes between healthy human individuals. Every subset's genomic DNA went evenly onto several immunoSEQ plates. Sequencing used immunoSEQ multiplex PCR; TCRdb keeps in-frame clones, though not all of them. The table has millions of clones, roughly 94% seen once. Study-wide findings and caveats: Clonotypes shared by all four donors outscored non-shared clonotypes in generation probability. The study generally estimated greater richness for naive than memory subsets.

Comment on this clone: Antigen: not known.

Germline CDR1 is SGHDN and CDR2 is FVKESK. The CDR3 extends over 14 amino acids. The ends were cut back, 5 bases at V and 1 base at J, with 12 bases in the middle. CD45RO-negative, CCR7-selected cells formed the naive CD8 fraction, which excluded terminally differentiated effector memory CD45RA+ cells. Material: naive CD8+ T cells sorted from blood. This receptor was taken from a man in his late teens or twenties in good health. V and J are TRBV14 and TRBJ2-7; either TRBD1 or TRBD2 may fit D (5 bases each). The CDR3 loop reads CASSYGTWSYEQYF. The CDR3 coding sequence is TGTGCCAGCAGCTACGGGACCTGGTCCTACGAGCAGTACTTC.